This TCR beta chain was observed in a study of shared clonotypes between healthy human individuals. Whole-study findings and limits: For naive CD4 cells, approximately 4.7% of clonotypes were shared across a few donors.

This table comes from immunoSEQ multiplex PCR, and its TCRdb copy is limited to in-frame clones, with some not included. This sample has some 660,000 clones, with approximately 73% found just once. In regard to this clone: Its target is not known.

Input material: memory CD4+ T cells sorted from blood. The subset was: CD45RA-negative fraction. The TCR sequence derives from a woman in her 30s in good health.

The CDR3 DNA sequence: TGTGCCAGCAGCTTACTCTCTGGGGCCTCCTACGAGCAGTACTTC. Translated: CASSLLSGASYEQYF. The J gene is TRBJ2-7, the V gene TRBV7-9; D may be TRBD1 (5 bases). The germline V gene encodes CDR1 SEHNR and CDR2 FQNEAQ (reference sequence). The CDR3 totals 15 residues. Trimming pared 2 bases from V and 0 bases from J, leaving 11 bases between.